A single T cell receptor beta chain is shown here with its context. The assay was immunoSEQ multiplex PCR, and TCRdb's table has in-frame clones only and misses some. This table holds around 180,000 clones, 75% to 90% found once. The data belong to a study of blood T cell repertoires in COVID-19. The wider study: Material from acute and convalescent COVID-19 was sourced from the United States, Italy and Spain.

The sample taken for sequencing was peripheral blood. The origin of this receptor is a man aged 55-75 years with acute or convalescent COVID-19.

CDR3 sequence: CASSLAGRGHSPLHF. The CDR3 nucleotides are TGTGCCAGCAGCTTAGCGGGCAGGGGTCATTCACCCCTCCACTTT. The J gene is TRBJ1-6, the V gene TRBV7-6; D may be TRBD1 (6 bases). Trimming shortened V by 0 bases and J by 8 bases, and 11 bases separated the two germline ends. Germline-derived CDR1 and CDR2 are SGHVS and FNYEAQ. The CDR3 totals 15 residues. Complete variable domain (other parts from reference TRBV7-6 and TRBJ1-6): GAGVSQSPRYKVTKRGQDVALRCDPISGHVSLYWYRQALGQGPEFLTYFNYEAQQDKSGLPNDRFSAERPEGSISTLTIQRTEQRDSAMYRCASSLAGRGHSPLHFGNGTRLTVT.